This entry is about one TCR beta chain. Antigen unknown. This specimen comes from a study of CD8 T cells in Susac syndrome. The study's findings and limits: The study admitted that it had a relatively small number of individuals in its TCR sequencing and HLA analysis. In total CD8+ repertoires, over 15 Susac-specific public clones were found, and CD8+ TEMRA repertoires had about five.

The memory subsets used in TEMRA sorting were defined through staining for CD27 and CD45RA. Sequencing was performed on total CD8+ T cells and also on sorted CD8+ TEMRA cells from over five Susac syndrome patients. Reverse transcription used roughly 0.45 to 1 ug RNA and random hexamers. Multiplex immunoSEQ PCR targeted 54 Vbeta and 13 Jbeta TCR beta segments. In TCRdb, the immunoSEQ multiplex PCR reads were re-called with MiXCR into one record per CDR3 protein. Among 2,000 to 3,000 distinct CDR3 sequences, over 65% were seen once, and the ten largest hold roughly a fifth. The CDR3 spans 14 residues. The ends lost 11 bases at V and 2 bases at J; junction bases unmatched: 10.

The sequenced material came from CD8+ TEMRA cells from PBMCs. This sample's subset: FACS-sorted terminally differentiated effector memory CD8+ T cells re-expressing CD45RA (CD8+ TEMRA). The receptor was isolated from a human donor with Susac syndrome. This chain joins TRBV12-3 or TRBV12-4 and TRBJ2-3; 7 bases match TRBD2. Written as DNA, the CDR3 is TGTGCCTGCTGTGCAGCGGGGCTCACAGATACGCAGTATTTT. Its translation: CACCAAGLTDTQYF.